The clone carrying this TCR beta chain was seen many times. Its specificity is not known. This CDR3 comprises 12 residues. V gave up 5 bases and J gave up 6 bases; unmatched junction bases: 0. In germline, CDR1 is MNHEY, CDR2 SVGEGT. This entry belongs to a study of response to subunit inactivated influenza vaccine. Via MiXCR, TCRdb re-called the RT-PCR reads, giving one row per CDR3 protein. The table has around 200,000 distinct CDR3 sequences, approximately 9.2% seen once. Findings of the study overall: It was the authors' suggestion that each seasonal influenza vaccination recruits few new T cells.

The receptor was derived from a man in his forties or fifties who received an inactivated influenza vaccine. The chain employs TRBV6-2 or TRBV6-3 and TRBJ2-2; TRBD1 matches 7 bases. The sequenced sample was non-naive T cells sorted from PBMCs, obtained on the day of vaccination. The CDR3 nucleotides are TGTGCCAGCAGTCAGGGGGCCGGGGAGCTGTTTTTT. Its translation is CASSQGAGELFF.